Below, one T cell receptor beta chain is given with its context. Its antigen remains unknown. Germline V CDR1 and CDR2: DFQATT, SNEGSKA (reference sequence). With 6 bases removed from V and 3 bases from J, the gap between germline ends came to 20 bases. The CDR3 is 15 amino acids. This sample stems from a study of T-cell memory formation after mild COVID-19. Study-level findings and limits: CD4+ clones that contracted lay mainly in CM and EM; CD8+ ones lay in EMRA. Nothing showed for sure that second-wave clones peaking on day 37 were SARS-CoV-2 specific.

Using its own MiXCR run on the 5' RACE reads, TCRdb lists one record per CDR3 protein. The profile shows about 470,000 distinct CDR3 sequences, nearly 25% of them singletons. The TCR was taken from an adult woman who had mild COVID-19 (a few samples of this study predate the infection). Cell type and time point are not known. The chain carries TRBV20-1 and TRBJ1-1; tentatively, D is TRBD1 (5 bases). The sample comprised PBMCs or a T cell subset sorted from them (not recorded which). The CDR3, as DNA: TGCAGTGCCCCCGGTAGGCCGCTGGGGCACACTGAAGCTTTCTTT. It specifies CSAPGRPLGHTEAFF.